This entry lists 25 T cell receptor beta chains sequenced from one sample in a study of T-cell reconstitution after alpha-beta-depleted transplantation in children. Preparing the TCRbeta library involved the use of unique molecular identifiers. TCRdb ran MiXCR on the PCR reads and lists one entry per CDR3 protein. This sample carries just under 250,000 distinct CDR3 sequences, about 26% of them seen once, and the ten largest clones take roughly 2.5%. The sequenced sample was PBMCs, obtained before TCRalphabeta/CD19-depleted stem cell transplant. These receptor sequences come from a girl aged 2 to 9 with Fanconi anemia, due to receive a stem cell transplant.

This sequence joins TRBV7-2 and TRBJ2-7, with TRBD2 matching 12 bases. The CDR3 has 16 amino acids. The ends lost 5 bases at V and 3 bases at J; junction bases unmatched: 8. Germline V CDR1 and CDR2: SGHTA, FQGNSA. The CDR3 region is CASSPGLAGTNYEQYF. The CDR3 DNA is TGTGCCAGCAGCCCAGGACTAGCGGGAACAAACTACGAGCAGTACTTC.

This clonotype has ten or more counts. Germline is not matched at one junction end, which may reflect a read error. The CDR3 sequence: CASSLVDTQYF. CDR3 sequence (DNA): TGTGCCAGCAGTTTAGTGGATACGCAGTATTTT. The gene calls are TRBV5-1 and TRBJ2-3, with no clear D. Germline CDR1 SGHRS, CDR2 YFSETQ. CDR3 length: 11 amino acids.

The genes are TRBV12-3 or TRBV12-4 and TRBJ2-2; D is ambiguous. The germline V and J ends were trimmed by 6 bases and 6 bases, with 8 bases remaining between them. The CDR3 length is 12 residues. The CDR3 sequence is CASSPPPGELFF. The CDR3 DNA reads TGTGCCAGCAGCCCGCCACCCGGGGAGCTGTTTTTT.

J is TRBJ2-1 and V is TRBV27; 10 bases match TRBD2. There are 15 residues in the CDR3. Germline V CDR1 and CDR2: MNHEY, SMNVEV (reference sequence). Unmatched junction bases numbered 9, after V lost 5 bases and J lost 8 bases. The CDR3 region has the DNA TGTGCCAGCAGTGTTCTAGCGGGAGTTCTTGATGAGCAGTTCTTC. Amino acid sequence: CASSVLAGVLDEQFF.

This clonotype was seen at least ten times. V and J are TRBV29-1 and TRBJ1-1; 8 nucleotides match TRBD1. The germline V gene encodes CDR1 SQVTM and CDR2 ANQGSEA. This CDR3 has 13 amino acids. V gave up 6 bases and J gave up 4 bases; unmatched junction bases: 7. The CDR3 DNA is TGCAGCGTCGAGACAGGGGTGAGCACTGAAGCTTTCTTT. Its protein is CSVETGVSTEAFF. Based on the CDR3 plus reference TRBV29-1 and TRBJ1-1, the full variable domain is SAVISQKPSRDICQRGTSLTIQCQVDSQVTMMFWYRQQPGQSLTLIATANQGSEATYESGFVIDKFPISRPNLTFSTLTVSNMSPEDSSIYLCSVETGVSTEAFFGQGTRLTVV.

The chain is built from TRBV6-1 and TRBJ2-5; 7 nucleotides agree with TRBD1. This CDR3 comprises 14 residues. V lost 5 bases, J lost 2 bases, and 5 bases stayed unmatched. The germline V gene encodes CDR1 MNHNS and CDR2 SASEGT. The CDR3 DNA is TGTGCCAGCAGTACGGGACAGACTCAAGAGACCCAGTACTTC. This encodes CASSTGQTQETQYF.

This rearrangement joins TRBV6-1 to TRBJ1-2, with a tentative D call TRBD1 (5 bases). Trimming removed 6 bases from V and 4 bases from J, with 18 bases in between. The CDR3 runs to 15 residues. The germline V gene encodes CDR1 MNHNS and CDR2 SASEGT. CDR3 in amino acids: CASSISGTNFYGYTF. CDR3 DNA sequence: TGTGCCAGCAGCATCTCCGGGACGAACTTCTATGGCTACACCTTC.

This clonotype has at least ten counts. The chain combines TRBV5-1 with TRBJ2-2; D not certain. Germline CDR1 is SGHRS and CDR2 is YFSETQ. Trimming took 4 bases from V and 2 from J, leaving 24 bases between them. The CDR3 spans 19 residues. The CDR3 DNA reads as TGCGCCAGCAGCCCCTTGGGGATTGCAACCGTTCATAACACCGGGGAGCTGTTTTTT. Residues: CASSPLGIATVHNTGELFF.

Ten or more counts support this clonotype. DNA of the CDR3: TGCAGCGTTGGGGAGGGTCCGTACGAGCAGTACTTC. Translating it yields CSVGEGPYEQYF. The chain combines TRBV29-1 with TRBJ2-7; 7 bases agree with TRBD2. The ends lost 4 bases at V and 4 bases at J; junction bases unmatched: 4. This CDR3 comprises 12 residues. In germline, CDR1 is SQVTM, CDR2 ANQGSEA.

V and J are TRBV7-6 and TRBJ2-7, with TRBD2 identical over 8 bases. The germline V gene encodes CDR1 SGHVS and CDR2 FNYEAQ. The ends lost 5 bases at V and 5 bases at J; junction bases unmatched: 14. This CDR3 region has 16 residues. CDR3 in DNA: TGTGCCAGCAGCCCCCATATAGCGGGAAAGGTTAACGAGCAGTACTTC. This gives the protein CASSPHIAGKVNEQYF.

This clonotype has at least ten counts. V and J are TRBV20-1 and TRBJ1-1; unclear D gene. This CDR3 region has 15 residues. The V end lost 5 bases, the J end lost 1 base, and 17 bases lay between the germline ends. In germline, CDR1 is DFQATT, CDR2 SNEGSKA (reference sequence). The CDR3 region is CSARRPPDQNTEAFF. DNA for the CDR3: TGCAGTGCTCGCCGTCCCCCTGACCAGAACACTGAAGCTTTCTTT.

This sequence joins TRBV28 and TRBJ2-2; D possibly corresponds to TRBD1 (5 bases). CDR3 length equals 15 residues. CDR1 and CDR2 (germline): MDHEN, SYDVKM. V lost 3 bases and J lost 1, with 9 bases in between. The CDR3 sequence: CASSFTGGNTGELFF. CDR3 nucleotides: TGTGCCAGCAGTTTTACAGGCGGGAACACCGGGGAGCTGTTTTTT.

V gene TRBV7-6 combines with J gene TRBJ2-2; 7 bases agree with TRBD2. Per germline, CDR1 SGHVS and CDR2 FNYEAQ. This CDR3 is built from 19 residues. V dropped 2 bases and J dropped 4; count of bases not matched to a gene: 16. The CDR3 here is CASSLLPVSGREGTGELFF. The CDR3 DNA reads TGTGCCAGCAGCTTACTCCCCGTTAGTGGGAGGGAAGGCACCGGGGAGCTGTTTTTT.

This clonotype was detected ten times or more. The chain links TRBV29-1 to TRBJ2-7; D is unresolved. V was pared by 3 bases and J by 1 base, with 10 bases between. The CDR3 contains 13 residues. Germline CDR1 SQVTM, CDR2 ANQGSEA. The CDR3 loop reads CSVEGLGSYEQYF. CDR3 DNA sequence: TGCAGCGTTGAGGGGTTGGGTTCCTACGAGCAGTACTTC.

In its sample, this clonotype is medium-sized. V and J are TRBV6-4 and TRBJ2-1; unclear D gene. There are 13 residues in the CDR3. With 0 bases removed from V and 5 bases from J, the gap between germline ends came to 5 bases. The germline CDR1 and CDR2 sequences are MRHNA and SNTAGT. The CDR3 DNA is TGTGCCAGCAGTGACTCTTCCCACAATGAGCAGTTCTTC. Its protein product is CASSDSSHNEQFF.

This clonotype was seen a few times. The chain recombines TRBV5-4 with TRBJ2-1, with D possibly TRBD2 on 5 matching bases. The CDR3 runs 11 residues. CDR1 SGHNT and CDR2 YYREEE come from the germline V gene (reference sequence). V was clipped by 4 bases and J by 10 bases, with 9 bases between them. The chain's CDR3 is CASSRSDEQFF. The CDR3 DNA is TGTGCCAGCAGCCGTAGCGACGAGCAGTTCTTC.

This clonotype was counted many times. The V gene is TRBV29-1, the J gene TRBJ2-7; 9 positions match TRBD1. Germline V gene sequence: CDR1 SQVTM, CDR2 ANQGSEA. This CDR3 has 13 residues. V dropped 2 bases and J dropped 4; count of bases not matched to a gene: 3. The CDR3 DNA reads as TGCAGCGTTGAACCGGGACAGGGATACGAGCAGTACTTC. As protein: CSVEPGQGYEQYF.

This clonotype was seen more than once but under ten times. V and J are TRBV7-2 and TRBJ1-1; no clear D. Deletions cut 3 bases from V and 0 bases from J, with 17 bases between. The germline CDR1 and CDR2 sequences are SGHTA and FQGNSA. The CDR3 spans 17 residues. CDR3 sequence reads: CASSFGSRVRMNTEAFF. CDR3 nucleotides: TGTGCCAGCAGCTTCGGGTCTCGGGTCCGAATGAACACTGAAGCTTTCTTT.

This clonotype occurred a few times. V and J are TRBV11-2 and TRBJ2-5, with a weak D call TRBD2 (6 bases). There are 16 residues in the CDR3. The germline gives CDR1 SGHAT, CDR2 FQNNGV. The V end was cut by 3 bases, the J end by 2 bases, with 16 bases between. The CDR3 region is CASSFLEGLPQETQYF. In DNA form, the CDR3 reads TGTGCCAGCAGCTTTCTTGAGGGACTCCCACAAGAGACCCAGTACTTC. The whole variable domain, remainder taken from reference TRBV11-2 and TRBJ2-5, is EAGVAQSPRYKIIEKRQSVAFWCNPISGHATLYWYQQILGQGPKLLIQFQNNGVVDDSQLPKDRFSAERLKGVDSTLKIQPAKLEDSAVYLCASSFLEGLPQETQYFGPGTRLLVL.

This chain links TRBV6-2 or TRBV6-3 with TRBJ2-2; 7 bases align to TRBD1. V was clipped by 10 bases and J by 4 bases; unmatched bases: 6. This CDR3 is built from 13 residues. Germline V gene lookup returns CDR1 MNHEY and CDR2 SVGEGT. CDR3 region: CATGQARTGELFF. For the CDR3, the DNA is TGTGCCACAGGACAGGCTCGCACCGGGGAGCTGTTTTTT.

The V gene is TRBV4-2, the J gene TRBJ2-3; 12 bases agree with TRBD2. V shed 0 bases and J 0 bases; nucleotides not matched to a gene: 16. The germline V gene has CDR1 LGHNA and CDR2 YNFKEQ. The CDR3 extends over 22 amino acids. The CDR3 DNA reads TGTGCCAGCAGCCAAGATCCGGTTTCGACTAGCGGGGGAGTCTCTAGCACAGATACGCAGTATTTT. Residues: CASSQDPVSTSGGVSSTDTQYF.

This clonotype showed up many times. The chain has TRBV15 and TRBJ2-5; D is possibly TRBD2 (5 bases). With 6 bases removed from V and 4 bases from J, the gap between germline ends came to 12 bases. CDR1 and CDR2 (germline): LNHNV, YYDKDF (reference sequence). There are 13 residues in the CDR3. CDR3 sequence reads: CATRSRSGETQYF. The DNA of the CDR3 is TGTGCCACCAGGTCACGGAGCGGAGAGACCCAGTACTTC. The full variable domain, in which reference TRBV15 and TRBJ2-5 provide the parts outside the CDR3, is DAMVIQNPRYQVTQFGKPVTLSCSQTLNHNVMYWYQQKSSQAPKLLFHYYDKDFNNEADTPDNFQSRRPNTSFCFLDIRSPGLGDTAMYLCATRSRSGETQYFGPGTRLLVL.

V and J are TRBV13 and TRBJ1-6; 10 bases fit TRBD1. CDR3 length equals 15 residues. Germline loops: CDR1 PRHDT, CDR2 FYEKMQ (reference sequence). After removal of 6 bases from V and 10 bases from J, the junction contained 9 bases not matched to a gene. The CDR3 coding sequence is TGTGCCAGCAGTTCGCGGGACAGGGGAAGCTCACCCCTCCACTTT. It yields the protein CASSSRDRGSSPLHF.

As for this clonotype: An end of the junction differs from the germline gene, which may be a read error. The rearrangement joins TRBV20-1 to TRBJ2-3; a possible D gene is TRBD2 (6 bases). The germline V gene encodes CDR1 DFQATT and CDR2 SNEGSKA (reference sequence). The CDR3 length is 17 residues. For the CDR3, the DNA is TGCAGTGCTAGAGATTTGGGGGACTCCTCCCTCACAGATAAGCAGTATTTT. Protein: CSARDLGDSSLTDKQYF.

The table lists this clonotype with many counts. The chain joins TRBV20-1 to TRBJ2-5, with D hard to call. Germline CDR1 is DFQATT and CDR2 is SNEGSKA (reference sequence). V was pared by 4 bases and J by 3 bases, with 3 bases between. The CDR3 totals 10 residues. The CDR3 bases are TGCAGTGCTAATAAAGAGACCCAGTACTTC. Translated, it gives CSANKETQYF.